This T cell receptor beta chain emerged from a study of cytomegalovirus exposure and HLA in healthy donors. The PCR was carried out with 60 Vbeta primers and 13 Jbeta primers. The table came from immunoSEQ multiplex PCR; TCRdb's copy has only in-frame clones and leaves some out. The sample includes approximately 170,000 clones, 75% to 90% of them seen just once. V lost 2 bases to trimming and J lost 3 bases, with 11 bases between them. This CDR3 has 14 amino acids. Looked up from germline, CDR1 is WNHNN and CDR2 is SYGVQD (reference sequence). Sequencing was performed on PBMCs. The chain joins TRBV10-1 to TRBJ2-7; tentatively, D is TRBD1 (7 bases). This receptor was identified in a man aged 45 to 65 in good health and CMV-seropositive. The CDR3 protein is CASSEGGTDYEQYF. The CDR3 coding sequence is TGCGCCAGCAGTGAGGGGGGGACAGACTACGAGCAGTACTTC.